The following is a T cell receptor (beta chain) sequence with its context. Its antigen is as yet unknown. The second PCR ran about 6 to 12 cycles with a sample-barcoded 5' primer and J-beta primers. At least 2.5 million CDR3-containing paired-end reads were obtained per sample. TCRdb re-analysed the 5' RACE reads in MiXCR, keeping a single row per CDR3 protein. The table includes about 1.6 million distinct CDR3 sequences, approximately 32% detected once. This CDR3 is built from 13 residues. V lost 8 bases, J lost 2 bases, and 16 bases lay in between. Germline loops: CDR1 GTSNPN, CDR2 SVGIG (reference sequence). Aged roughly 6 to 95, donors were systemically healthy Caucasians from Russia. The authors drew about 10 milliliters of peripheral blood from each donor. The data are from a study of blood T cells in healthy people across ages. Findings and caveats of the study: Researchers report that TCR beta diversity correlated strongly with naive T cell percentage.

V usage is TRBV30 and J usage is TRBJ2-7; tentatively, D is TRBD1 (6 bases). The sequence was obtained from a young woman in good health. The specimen was blood. CDR3 loop: CAGDLQGTYEQYF. The CDR3 coding sequence is TGTGCCGGCGATTTACAGGGTACCTACGAGCAGTACTTC. The variable domain in full, completed from reference TRBV30 and TRBJ2-7, reads SQTIHQWPATLVQPVGSPLSLECTVEGTSNPNLYWYRQAAGRGLQLLFYSVGIGQISSEVPQNLSASRPQDRQFILSSKKLLLSDSGFYLCAGDLQGTYEQYFGPGTRLTVT.